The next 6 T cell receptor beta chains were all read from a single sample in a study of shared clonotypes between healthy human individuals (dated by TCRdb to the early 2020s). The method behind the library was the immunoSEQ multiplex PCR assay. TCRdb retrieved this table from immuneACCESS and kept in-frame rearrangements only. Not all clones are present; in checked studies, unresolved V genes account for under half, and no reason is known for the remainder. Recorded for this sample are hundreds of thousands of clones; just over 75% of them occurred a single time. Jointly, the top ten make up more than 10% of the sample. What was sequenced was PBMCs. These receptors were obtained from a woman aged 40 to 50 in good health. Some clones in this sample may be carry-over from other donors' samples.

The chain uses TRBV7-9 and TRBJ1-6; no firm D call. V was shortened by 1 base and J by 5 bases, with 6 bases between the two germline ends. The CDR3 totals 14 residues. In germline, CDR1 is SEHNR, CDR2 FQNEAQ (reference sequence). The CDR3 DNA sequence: TGTGCCAGCAGCTTAGGGGCAGATAATTCACCCCTCCACTTT. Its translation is CASSLGADNSPLHF.

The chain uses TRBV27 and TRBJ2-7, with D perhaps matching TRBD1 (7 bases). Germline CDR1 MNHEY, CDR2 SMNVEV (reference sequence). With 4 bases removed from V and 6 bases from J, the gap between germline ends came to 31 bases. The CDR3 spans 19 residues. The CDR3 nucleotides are TGTGCCAGCAGTTCACCGTACAGGGGAGGTGGAAGTAGTCTGGGCGAGCAGTACTTC. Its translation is CASSSPYRGGGSSLGEQYF.

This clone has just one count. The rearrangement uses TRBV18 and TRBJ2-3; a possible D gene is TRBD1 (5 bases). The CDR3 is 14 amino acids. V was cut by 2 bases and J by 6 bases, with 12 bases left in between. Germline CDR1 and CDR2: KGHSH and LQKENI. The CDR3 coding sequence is TGTGCCAGCTCACCAGGGGCCTACATGGATACGCAGTATTTT. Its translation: CASSPGAYMDTQYF.

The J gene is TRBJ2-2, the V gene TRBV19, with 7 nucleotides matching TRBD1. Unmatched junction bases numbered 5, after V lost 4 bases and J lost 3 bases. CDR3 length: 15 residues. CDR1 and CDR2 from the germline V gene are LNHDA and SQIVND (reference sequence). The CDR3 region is CASSTTGLDTGELFF. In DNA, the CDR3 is TGTGCCAGTAGTACGACAGGGTTGGACACCGGGGAGCTGTTTTTT.

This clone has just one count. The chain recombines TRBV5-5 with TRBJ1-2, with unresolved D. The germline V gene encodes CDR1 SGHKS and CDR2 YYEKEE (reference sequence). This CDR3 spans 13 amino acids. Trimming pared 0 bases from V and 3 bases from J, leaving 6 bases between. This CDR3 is CASSLDIDYGYTF. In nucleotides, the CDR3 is TGTGCCAGCAGCTTGGACATTGACTATGGCTACACCTTC.

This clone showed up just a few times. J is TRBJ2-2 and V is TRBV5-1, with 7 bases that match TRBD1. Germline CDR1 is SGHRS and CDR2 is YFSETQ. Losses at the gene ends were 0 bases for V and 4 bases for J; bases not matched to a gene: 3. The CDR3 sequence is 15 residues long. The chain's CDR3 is CASSLVPGGTGELFF. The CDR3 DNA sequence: TGCGCCAGCAGCTTGGTACCAGGGGGCACCGGGGAGCTGTTTTTT.